This TCR beta chain stems from a study of Graves' ophthalmopathy and Graves' hyperthyroidism. Looking at the study overall: Before any treatment, peripheral blood was taken at the initial diagnosis.

Findings and limits, study-wide: For separating ophthalmopathy from stable hyperthyroidism, a 13-signature model gave less than 90% sensitivity and 81.08% specificity.

Points on this clonotype: Antigen: not known.

Clinical symptoms and serum thyroxine were used for diagnosis; TRAb, thyroid ultrasound and orbital computed tomography were also relied on. PBMCs stemmed from around 9.1 ml of fresh peripheral blood. RNA transcripts were the source from which TCR beta CDR3 regions were amplified. The first-round RT-PCR employed HTBI primers together with the Qiagen OneStep RT-PCR kit. A multiplex PCR was then performed as the second round. TCRdb re-derived calls from the multiplex PCR reads in MiXCR, one entry per CDR3 protein. The sample includes 620,000 or so distinct CDR3 sequences, 22% of them seen just once. Material for sequencing was peripheral blood. The sequence was collected from a woman in her late teens or twenties with stable Graves' hyperthyroidism. Some clones in this sample may be carry-over from other donors' samples.

The CDR3 protein is CASSNSGEGAEAFF. For the CDR3, the DNA is TGTGCCAGCTCAAACTCAGGGGAAGGGGCTGAAGCTTTCTTT. The rearrangement joins TRBV18 to TRBJ1-1, with D perhaps matching TRBD1 (6 bases). CDR3 size: 14 residues. Trimming pared 5 bases from V and 6 bases from J, leaving 16 bases between. The germline V gene encodes CDR1 KGHSH and CDR2 LQKENI.